What follows are 21 T cell receptor beta chains derived from one specimen sequenced in a study of T cell responses to AZD1222 COVID-19 vaccine. Assay used: immunoSEQ multiplex PCR; TCRdb lists only in-frame clones, some missing. Here the sample spans some 96,000 clones, 80% to 90% being singletons. Sequencing used peripheral blood, obtained on day 0 of MenACWY control vaccination. The receptors come from an adult in good health.

About this clone itself: No DNA is shown, since the ends of the CDR3 on it are uncertain; the CDR3 is the one TCRdb lists. The chain is built from TRBV6-5 and TRBJ1-4; no DNA check was done on the table's D call, TRBD1. The CDR3 length equals 15 residues, ends included. Germline assignment: CDR1 MNHEY and CDR2 SVGAGI. The CDR3 protein is CASSTSTGGGEKLFF.

The CDR3 loop is CASSLRATNEKLFF. CDR3 coding DNA: TGTGCCAGCAGCCTACGTGCAACTAATGAAAAACTGTTTTTT. The chain uses TRBV5-8 and TRBJ1-4, with D uncertain. Germline V gene lookup returns CDR1 SGHTS and CDR2 YDEGEE. The CDR3 is 14 amino acids. With 4 bases removed from V and 0 bases from J, the gap between germline ends came to 7 bases.

The V gene is TRBV15, the J gene TRBJ1-1; D uncertain. CDR1 is LNHNV and CDR2 is YYDKDF in the germline V gene (reference sequence). The CDR3 is made up of 15 amino acids. Trimming stripped 0 bases from V and 0 bases from J, with 8 bases between. CDR3 amino acids: CATSRDRMVNTEAFF. The CDR3 coding sequence is TGTGCCACCAGCAGAGATAGGATGGTGAACACTGAAGCTTTCTTT.

The chain is built from TRBV5-1 and TRBJ1-5; no definite D call. V was shortened by 4 bases and J by 3 bases, with 11 bases between the two germline ends. Germline CDR1 reads SGHRS; CDR2 reads YFSETQ. CDR3 length: 14 residues. The CDR3 is CASSPTGYNQPQHF. The CDR3 coding sequence is TGCGCCAGCAGCCCCACGGGGTACAATCAGCCCCAGCATTTT.

V gene TRBV30 combines with J gene TRBJ2-5; D might be TRBD2 (7 bases). Germline assignment: CDR1 GTSNPN and CDR2 SVGIG (reference sequence). With 2 bases removed from V and 3 bases from J, the gap between germline ends came to 16 bases. The CDR3 has 15 residues. The CDR3 protein is CAWSIIWEGEETQYF. In nucleotides, the CDR3 is TGTGCCTGGAGTATTATCTGGGAGGGGGAAGAGACCCAGTACTTC.

The chain recombines TRBV25-1 with TRBJ1-6, with D possibly TRBD1 on 6 matching bases. Trimming left V 3 bases short and J 7 bases short, with 13 bases between. Germline V gene sequence: CDR1 MGHDK, CDR2 SYGVNS. This CDR3 has 15 residues. CDR3 sequence reads: CASSDPGQSNSPLHF. In DNA, the CDR3 is TGTGCCAGCAGTGACCCTGGACAGTCGAATTCACCCCTCCACTTT.

The V call is TRBV6-5, the J call TRBJ1-4; D gene unclear. CDR1 and CDR2 (germline): MNHEY, SVGAGI. The CDR3 totals 14 residues. The V and J ends lost 0 bases and 8 bases respectively, with 10 bases between them. The CDR3, as DNA: TGTGCCAGCAGTTACTCAAGGCAGAAGGAAAAACTGTTTTTT. Residues: CASSYSRQKEKLFF.

This rearrangement joins TRBV21-1 to TRBJ2-7; the listed D gene, TRBD1, was not tested against the DNA. TRBV21-1 is marked as a pseudogene. The CDR3 sequence is 19 residues long. The CDR3 DNA reads as TGTGCCAGCAGCAAAGATTGGGGAGAGGGACAGGGGAGCTCCTACGAGCAGTACTTC. Its translation is CASSKDWGEGQGSSYEQYF.

V usage is TRBV19 and J usage is TRBJ2-1; possible D gene TRBD2, 5 bases. CDR1 LNHDA and CDR2 SQIVND come from the germline V gene (reference sequence). The V and J ends lost 3 bases and 7 bases respectively, with 16 bases between them. CDR3 length: 15 residues. The CDR3: CASSMGRLGPNEQFF. CDR3 coding DNA: TGTGCCAGTAGTATGGGGAGACTGGGCCCAAATGAGCAGTTCTTC.

The chain joins TRBV28 to TRBJ2-2, with 9 bases that match TRBD1. CDR3 length: 16 residues. J gave up 5 bases and V 1 base, and 5 bases lay outside the gene matches. Germline CDR1 reads MDHEN; CDR2 reads SYDVKM. The CDR3 bases are TGTGCCAGCAGTTTATATGGACAGGGGACAACCGGGGAGCTGTTTTTT. Residues: CASSLYGQGTTGELFF.

This clone was seen once. V usage is TRBV30 and J usage is TRBJ1-2; 12 nucleotides match TRBD1. V lost 3 bases, J lost 6 bases, and 11 bases stayed unmatched. Germline assignment: CDR1 GTSNPN and CDR2 SVGIG (reference sequence). The CDR3 totals 16 residues. The CDR3 DNA reads TGTGCCTGGAGGGTACTACCGGGACAGGGGGCCGATGGCTACACCTTC. Translating it yields CAWRVLPGQGADGYTF.

V usage is TRBV9 and J usage is TRBJ1-2; 8 bases line up with TRBD1. With V trimmed by 5 bases and J by 5 bases, 8 bases remained unmatched. This CDR3 has 14 amino acids. Germline lookup yields CDR1 SGDLS and CDR2 YYNGEE. CDR3 residues: CASSAGGWGYGYTF. CDR3 in DNA: TGTGCCAGCAGTGCAGGGGGCTGGGGTTATGGCTACACCTTC.

V and J are TRBV6-5 and TRBJ1-4; weak D call: TRBD1 (5 bases). Germline loops: CDR1 MNHEY, CDR2 SVGAGI. The V and J ends lost 6 bases and 5 bases respectively, with 16 bases between them. This CDR3 is built from 15 residues. CDR3 coding DNA: TGTGCCAGCAGAGGGGCAGCGCCCTTGAATGAAAAACTGTTTTTT. Its translation is CASRGAAPLNEKLFF.

This chain uses TRBV28 with TRBJ1-2, with a possible D match to TRBD1 (6 bases). CDR1 is MDHEN, CDR2 SYDVKM, per germline. Trimming pared 10 bases from V and 4 bases from J, leaving 19 bases between. CDR3 length equals 14 residues. CDR3 in amino acids: CAIGQSSTAYGYTF. The CDR3 nucleotides read TGTGCCATTGGACAGTCCTCTACGGCCTATGGCTACACCTTC.

The rearrangement uses TRBV3-1 (or the pseudogene TRBV3-2) and TRBJ2-7, with TRBD1 identical over 9 bases. V dropped 3 bases and J dropped 3; count of bases not matched to a gene: 6. The CDR3 consists of 15 residues. Germline assignment: CDR1 LGHDT and CDR2 YNNKEL (reference sequence). CDR3 in amino acids: CASSHAGTGNYEQYF. The CDR3 region has the DNA TGTGCCAGCAGCCACGCCGGGACAGGGAACTACGAGCAGTACTTC.

V and J are TRBV7-2 and TRBJ2-5, with D perhaps matching TRBD2 (5 bases). V was shortened by 3 bases and J by 1 base, with 15 bases between the two germline ends. The CDR3 is 16 amino acids. Germline CDR1 is SGHTA and CDR2 is FQGNSA. CDR3 sequence (DNA): TGTGCCAGCAGCTTGAGTACGGCGGGCCTCCAAGAGACCCAGTACTTC. Protein sequence: CASSLSTAGLQETQYF.

The chain joins TRBV5-1 to TRBJ2-6; D not resolved. The CDR3 has 16 residues. V was pared by 4 bases and J by 0 bases, with 11 bases between. Germline CDR1 is SGHRS and CDR2 is YFSETQ. CDR3 coding DNA: TGCGCCAGCAGCGTCCAGGCTAGCTCTGGGGCCAACGTCCTGACTTTC. It translates to CASSVQASSGANVLTF.

V is TRBV5-1 and J is TRBJ1-4; 8 bases are a match to TRBD1. Trimming removed 2 bases from V and 7 bases from J; junction bases left unmatched: 4. The CDR3 spans 14 residues. Germline V CDR1 and CDR2: SGHRS, YFSETQ. In nucleotides, the CDR3 is TGCGCCAGCAGCTTCGGACAGGGAAGTGAAAAACTGTTTTTT. Translating gives CASSFGQGSEKLFF.

This chain connects TRBV19 to TRBJ1-2; weak D call: TRBD1 (5 bases). The CDR3 loop spans 15 amino acids. Germline-derived CDR1 and CDR2 are LNHDA and SQIVND (reference sequence). V was clipped by 5 bases and J by 5 bases, with 18 bases between them. CDR3 nucleotides: TGTGCCAGTAGTGACCAGGGAGGCGCGGGGTATGGCTACACCTTC. This translates into CASSDQGGAGYGYTF.

V gene TRBV7-2 combines with J gene TRBJ2-2; 7 bases match TRBD1. The CDR3 length is 15 residues. V gave up 2 bases and J gave up 4 bases; unmatched junction bases: 4. CDR1 is SGHTA and CDR2 is FQGNSA in the germline V gene. CDR3 nucleotide sequence: TGTGCCAGCAGCTTAAGGGGGCGCGGCACCGGGGAGCTGTTTTTT. Protein: CASSLRGRGTGELFF.

The chain has TRBV19 and TRBJ2-7; D perhaps matches TRBD1 (6 bases). Per germline, CDR1 LNHDA and CDR2 SQIVND (reference sequence). The CDR3 sequence is 13 residues long. V was cut by 3 bases and J by 3 bases, with 9 bases left in between. DNA of the CDR3: TGTGCCAGTAGTATCGCACAGGGCTACGAGCAGTACTTC. Translation gives CASSIAQGYEQYF.